This paragraph reports one TCR beta chain. Its antigen is undetermined. Per the germline V gene, CDR1 is KGHSH and CDR2 is LQKENI. CDR3 size: 18 residues. The junction had 8 bases not matched to a gene; V was cut back by 0 bases and J by 3 bases. Assay: immunoSEQ multiplex PCR; the TCRdb copy retains only in-frame clones and omits some. The repertoire holds about 50,000 clones, approximately 80% seen once, with about 1.4% in the top ten. The sample belongs to a study of early stage breast cancer tumors. General study findings and limits: Comparing each tissue with blood distinguished tumor from normal in about 90% of the 16 patients. Enriched TCRB sequences shared across patients were mostly commonly generated sequences.

This chain uses TRBV18 with TRBJ2-2, with 9 bases that match TRBD2. Sequencing was done on a sample of blood. The TCR comes from a person in their fifties with breast cancer. CDR3 sequence: CASSPPISGRRDTGELFF. The CDR3 nucleotides are TGTGCCAGCTCACCACCCATTAGCGGGAGACGGGACACCGGGGAGCTGTTTTTT.